Listed here are 32 T cell receptor beta chains from one sample, sequenced in a study of cytomegalovirus exposure and HLA in healthy donors. 60 Vbeta and 13 Jbeta primers were used in PCR. TCRdb's table, derived via immunoSEQ multiplex PCR, lists solely in-frame clones and lacks some. The table records about 140,000 clones, about three quarters of them present only once. The sequenced sample was PBMCs. The receptors shown here come from a female donor in good health and CMV-seropositive.

V usage is TRBV5-5 and J usage is TRBJ2-7, with a possible D match to TRBD2 (6 bases). Per germline, CDR1 SGHKS and CDR2 YYEKEE (reference sequence). CDR3 size: 15 residues. Deletions cut 4 bases from V and 4 bases from J, with 18 bases between. The DNA for the CDR3 is TGTGCCAGCAGCCCGCAGAGCGGAGGGTTTTACGAGCAGTACTTC. As protein: CASSPQSGGFYEQYF.

This clone was observed a handful of times. The gene calls are TRBV5-4 and TRBJ2-1, with 7 positions matching TRBD2. Germline loops: CDR1 SGHNT, CDR2 YYREEE (reference sequence). The CDR3 contains 14 residues. The ends lost 0 bases at V and 6 bases at J; junction bases unmatched: 3. CDR3 in amino acids: CASSLAGRPNEQFF. The DNA of the CDR3 is TGTGCCAGCAGCTTGGCCGGGAGGCCCAATGAGCAGTTCTTC.

This clone was counted only a few times. The V call is TRBV20-1, the J call TRBJ1-1, with TRBD1 matching 11 bases. The CDR3 length is 11 residues. In germline, CDR1 is DFQATT, CDR2 SNEGSKA (reference sequence). The J segment lost 12 bases and the V segment lost 5 bases, leaving 5 bases of the junction unmatched. The CDR3 loop is CSAGTGGRTFF. In DNA, the CDR3 is TGCAGTGCTGGGACAGGGGGGAGGACTTTCTTT.

A remark on this clone: Other DNA variants within this sample encode the same CDR3. V and J are TRBV28 and TRBJ2-7; D not certain. V lost 5 bases and J 4 bases, leaving 9 bases between the germline ends. CDR3 length equals 12 residues. Germline CDR1 MDHEN, CDR2 SYDVKM. The CDR3 coding sequence is TGTGCCAGCAGTCCCTCCGGGTACGAGCAGTACTTC. The encoded protein is CASSPSGYEQYF. The full variable domain, in which reference TRBV28 and TRBJ2-7 provide the parts outside the CDR3, is DVKVTQSSRYLVKRTGEKVFLECVQDMDHENMFWYRQDPGLGLRLIYFSYDVKMKEKGDIPEGYSVSREKKERFSLILESASTNQTSMYLCASSPSGYEQYFGPGTRLTVT.

This clone was seen a few times. This chain connects TRBV27 to TRBJ1-4; possible D gene TRBD1, 5 bases. V lost 8 bases to trimming and J lost 8 bases, with 21 bases between them. The CDR3 has 15 residues. In germline, CDR1 is MNHEY, CDR2 SMNVEV (reference sequence). DNA of the CDR3: TGTGCCAGCCGCCGGAATGCGGGGGAGAGCGAAAAACTGTTTTTT. Translated: CASRRNAGESEKLFF.

This clone has more than one count but fewer than ten. This chain connects TRBV19 to TRBJ2-7; 14 bases match TRBD2. Germline CDR1 is LNHDA and CDR2 is SQIVND (reference sequence). Trimming cost V 4 bases and J 7 bases; bases outside gene matches: 18. This CDR3 is built from 19 residues. The CDR3 loop is CASSNTGLAGVGASWEQYF. The CDR3 DNA reads as TGTGCCAGTAGTAACACGGGACTAGCGGGAGTCGGGGCCTCTTGGGAGCAGTACTTC.

The sample holds a few counts of this clone. This chain uses TRBV19 with TRBJ2-2, with 10 bases lining up with TRBD1. V trimming: 3 bases; J trimming: 8 bases; junction bases outside the gene matches: 9. Germline V gene sequence: CDR1 LNHDA, CDR2 SQIVND (reference sequence). The CDR3 is 16 residues long. The CDR3 region is CASSISLDRGKGELFF. The CDR3 nucleotides are TGTGCCAGTAGTATTTCGTTGGACAGGGGGAAGGGGGAGCTGTTTTTT.

The chain uses TRBV6-1 and TRBJ2-1; TRBD2 agrees at 7 bases. The CDR3 consists of 18 residues. Germline V gene lookup returns CDR1 MNHNS and CDR2 SASEGT. V lost 3 bases, J lost 1 base, and 12 bases stayed unmatched. CDR3 sequence: CASSDGASGFWSYNEQFF. CDR3 nucleotide sequence: TGTGCCAGCAGTGACGGTGCTAGCGGCTTTTGGTCCTACAATGAGCAGTTCTTC.

V is TRBV5-1 and J is TRBJ1-1, with a weak D call TRBD1 (6 bases). The germline gives CDR1 SGHRS, CDR2 YFSETQ. This CDR3 spans 16 amino acids. Between the trimmed V and J ends, which lost 0 bases and 2 bases, there was a span of 14 bases. CDR3 sequence reads: CASSLAGDARNTEAFF. Here the CDR3 DNA reads TGCGCCAGCAGCTTGGCAGGGGACGCCAGAAACACTGAAGCTTTCTTT. The full variable domain, completed using reference TRBV5-1 and TRBJ1-1, is KAGVTQTPRYLIKTRGQQVTLSCSPISGHRSVSWYQQTPGQGLQFLFEYFSETQRNKGNFPGRFSGRQFSNSRSEMNVSTLELGDSALYLCASSLAGDARNTEAFFGQGTRLTVV.

The chain couples TRBV9 to TRBJ1-2; perhaps TRBD1 as D (5 bases). V was clipped by 4 bases and J by 4 bases, with 20 bases between them. This CDR3 has 16 residues. Germline CDR1 SGDLS, CDR2 YYNGEE. DNA for the CDR3: TGTGCCAGCAGCCCTGGGACTCCCGGCATTGGCTATGGCTACACCTTC. Translated: CASSPGTPGIGYGYTF.

V is TRBV7-9 and J is TRBJ2-2, with TRBD1 identical over 9 bases. CDR1 SEHNR and CDR2 FQNEAQ come from the germline V gene (reference sequence). The junction had 2 bases not matched to a gene; V was cut back by 5 bases and J by 4 bases. The CDR3 length is 14 residues. CDR3 nucleotide sequence: TGTGCCAGCAGCACGGGACAGGGCACCGGGGAGCTGTTTTTT. Its protein product is CASSTGQGTGELFF.

V and J are TRBV20-1 and TRBJ2-7, with TRBD1 as a possible D gene (6 bases). The CDR3 has 11 residues. V lost 6 bases to trimming and J lost 4 bases, with 10 bases between them. Germline values: CDR1 DFQATT, CDR2 SNEGSKA (reference sequence). The CDR3 loop is CSASGTYEQYF. The CDR3 nucleotides are TGCAGTGCCTCAGGGACATACGAGCAGTACTTC.

The chain links TRBV28 to TRBJ1-4; TRBD1 matches 11 bases. CDR3 length: 14 residues. Germline V lookup: CDR1 MDHEN, CDR2 SYDVKM. Trimming took 7 bases from V and 7 from J; bases not matched to a gene: 5. CDR3 protein: CASNYGTGGEKLFF. The DNA of the CDR3 is TGTGCCAGCAACTACGGGACAGGGGGTGAAAAACTGTTTTTT.

The J gene is TRBJ1-1, the V gene TRBV4-1; TRBD1 might be the D (6 bases). This CDR3 is built from 15 residues. Trimming shortened V by 3 bases and J by 1 base, and 12 bases separated the two germline ends. CDR1 and CDR2 (germline): MGHRA, YSYEKL. For the CDR3, the DNA is TGCGCCAGCAGCCACCAACAGGGAACGAACACTGAAGCTTTCTTT. Protein sequence: CASSHQQGTNTEAFF.

The CDR3 spells CAWSRGGGSYEQYF. The DNA for the CDR3 is TGTGCCTGGAGCCGAGGGGGGGGGTCCTACGAGCAGTACTTC. The J gene is TRBJ2-7, the V gene TRBV30; D may be TRBD2 (7 bases). Trimming removed 3 bases from V and 1 base from J, with 13 bases in between. There are 14 residues in the CDR3. Germline V gene lookup returns CDR1 GTSNPN and CDR2 SVGIG (reference sequence).

The V and J genes are TRBV7-3 and TRBJ2-1; D perhaps matches TRBD1 (5 bases). CDR1 is SGHTA, CDR2 FQGTGA, per germline. CDR3 length: 13 amino acids. V lost 4 bases, J lost 3 bases, and 7 bases lay in between. CDR3 in amino acids: CASSYDSYNEQFF. The CDR3 nucleotides read TGTGCCAGCAGCTACGACAGCTACAATGAGCAGTTCTTC.

This clone has a handful of counts. The gene calls are TRBV6-6 and TRBJ1-4; D is possibly TRBD1 (6 bases). The CDR3 is 14 residues long. The germline V and J ends were trimmed by 7 bases and 2 bases, with 11 bases remaining between them. The germline V gene encodes CDR1 MNHNY and CDR2 SVGAGI (reference sequence). CDR3 bases: TGTGCCAGCATTCAGGACAGCACTAATGAAAAACTGTTTTTT. Translating gives CASIQDSTNEKLFF.

J is TRBJ2-7 and V is TRBV23-1, with D maybe TRBD2 (7 bases). TRBV23-1 carries the ORF label, with uncertain function. Trimming stripped 0 bases from V and 0 bases from J, with 21 bases between. The CDR3 sequence is 19 residues long. CDR3 protein: CASSQSRRGQERLSYEQYF. Here the CDR3 DNA reads TGCGCCAGCAGTCAATCGAGGCGGGGGCAGGAGAGACTCTCCTACGAGCAGTACTTC.

The rearrangement links TRBV27 to TRBJ2-7; 10 bases agree with TRBD2. V shed 8 bases and J 1 base; nucleotides not matched to a gene: 5. There are 14 residues in the CDR3. From germline, CDR1 is MNHEY and CDR2 SMNVEV (reference sequence). The CDR3 here is CASHGLAASYEQYF. DNA for the CDR3: TGTGCCAGCCACGGACTAGCGGCGTCCTACGAGCAGTACTTC.

The J gene is TRBJ1-3, the V gene TRBV9; D unresolved. The CDR3 has 17 amino acids. The V end lost 1 base, the J end lost 0 bases, and 14 bases lay between the germline ends. Germline CDR1 SGDLS, CDR2 YYNGEE. The CDR3 DNA follows: TGTGCCAGCAGCGTACGGGGTGGAGGTTTCTCTGGAAACACCATATATTTT. It encodes CASSVRGGGFSGNTIYF.

This clone was observed a few times. The chain has TRBV6-6 and TRBJ1-1; tentative D call: TRBD1 (5 bases). Between the trimmed V and J ends, which lost 0 bases and 7 bases, there was a span of 6 bases. CDR1 and CDR2 from the germline V gene are MNHNY and SVGAGI (reference sequence). This CDR3 spans 12 amino acids. The CDR3 coding sequence is TGTGCCAGCAGTTACTCGCAGGGTGAAGCTTTCTTT. Protein: CASSYSQGEAFF.

This clone was recorded a few times. V gene TRBV29-1 combines with J gene TRBJ1-2; tentative D call: TRBD1 (5 bases). V gave up 5 bases and J gave up 5 bases, with 15 bases separating them. The germline CDR1 and CDR2 sequences are SQVTM and ANQGSEA. This CDR3 has 13 residues. The CDR3 protein is CSVSATEIYGYTF. In DNA, the CDR3 is TGCAGCGTTTCGGCGACAGAGATATATGGCTACACCTTC. The entire variable domain, with the rest obtained from reference TRBV29-1 and TRBJ1-2, is as follows: SAVISQKPSRDICQRGTSLTIQCQVDSQVTMMFWYRQQPGQSLTLIATANQGSEATYESGFVIDKFPISRPNLTFSTLTVSNMSPEDSSIYLCSVSATEIYGYTFGSGTRLTVV.

The chain uses TRBV5-6 and TRBJ2-5; the match to TRBD2 covers 7 bases. The CDR3 spans 12 residues. V was clipped by 2 bases and J by 5 bases; unmatched bases: 0. Germline values: CDR1 SGHDT, CDR2 YYEEEE. The CDR3 region is CASSFGRETQYF. In DNA, the CDR3 is TGTGCCAGCAGCTTCGGGAGGGAGACCCAGTACTTC.

The chain has TRBV5-1 and TRBJ2-7; no reliable D call. CDR3 length equals 14 residues. V dropped 0 bases and J dropped 4 bases, with 11 bases sitting between them. Germline V CDR1 and CDR2: SGHRS, YFSETQ. As DNA, the CDR3 is TGCGCCAGCAGCTTGGTGGGCATCGCTTACGAGCAGTACTTC. Encoded protein: CASSLVGIAYEQYF.

This clone was found once. V gene TRBV28 combines with J gene TRBJ1-5, with D unresolved. The CDR3 contains 14 residues. CDR1 MDHEN and CDR2 SYDVKM come from the germline V gene. Trimming pared 0 bases from V and 2 bases from J, leaving 5 bases between. The CDR3 protein is CASSLWQGNQPQHF. The CDR3 DNA reads TGTGCCAGCAGTTTATGGCAGGGCAATCAGCCCCAGCATTTT.

The chain is built from TRBV5-1 and TRBJ2-5, with a weak D call TRBD2 (6 bases). Germline CDR1 is SGHRS and CDR2 is YFSETQ. The CDR3 sequence is 16 residues long. V lost 0 bases and J 4 bases, leaving 16 bases between the germline ends. The CDR3 sequence: CASSLGYSGVGETQYF. The DNA for the CDR3 is TGCGCCAGCAGCTTGGGTTATTCGGGAGTAGGAGAGACCCAGTACTTC.

V and J are TRBV19 and TRBJ2-5; TRBD1 might be the D (5 bases). V dropped 6 bases and J dropped 2 bases, with 10 bases sitting between them. The germline V gene encodes CDR1 LNHDA and CDR2 SQIVND (reference sequence). The CDR3 runs to 13 residues. The CDR3 bases are TGTGCCAGTAGACGGACAAATCAAGAGACCCAGTACTTC. Translating gives CASRRTNQETQYF.

The J gene is TRBJ2-7, the V gene TRBV6-6, with 8 bases identical to TRBD1. V lost 2 bases, J lost 3 bases, and 3 bases stayed unmatched. The V gene's germline CDR1 is MNHNY and CDR2 SVGAGI (reference sequence). There are 14 residues in the CDR3. The CDR3 DNA reads as TGTGCCAGCAGTTACAGACAGGGGCACTACGAGCAGTACTTC. This sequence encodes CASSYRQGHYEQYF.

The V and J genes are TRBV27 and TRBJ1-6; 8 bases align to TRBD1. V trimming: 6 bases; J trimming: 6 bases; junction bases outside the gene matches: 10. The germline V gene has CDR1 MNHEY and CDR2 SMNVEV (reference sequence). The CDR3 has 16 amino acids. CDR3 bases: TGTGCCAGCAGCCCGCAGGGGGCTGTGCTTAATTCACCCCTCCACTTT. It specifies CASSPQGAVLNSPLHF.

The chain uses TRBV6-5 and TRBJ2-1, with D perhaps TRBD2 (5 bases). The V gene's germline CDR1 is MNHEY and CDR2 SVGAGI. Trimming pared 6 bases from V and 2 bases from J, leaving 14 bases between. The CDR3 runs 15 residues. The CDR3 bases are TGTGCCAGCAGAAAACGGGATAGGGCCTACAATGAGCAGTTCTTC. Translating gives CASRKRDRAYNEQFF.

This rearrangement joins TRBV9 to TRBJ2-5; TRBD2 matches 7 bases. This CDR3 comprises 14 residues. The V gene's germline CDR1 is SGDLS and CDR2 YYNGEE. J was trimmed by 5 bases and V by 3 bases; bases with no gene match: 7. CDR3 sequence reads: CASSGGLGGETQYF. For the CDR3, the DNA is TGTGCCAGCAGCGGCGGGCTGGGGGGGGAGACCCAGTACTTC.

The chain carries TRBV6-6 and TRBJ2-5, with 16 nucleotides matching TRBD2. This CDR3 has 15 residues. V shed 6 bases and J 5 bases; nucleotides not matched to a gene: 3. From germline, CDR1 is MNHNY and CDR2 SVGAGI (reference sequence). The CDR3 protein is CASRGLAGGPETQYF. For the CDR3, the DNA is TGTGCCAGCAGGGGACTAGCGGGGGGGCCGGAGACCCAGTACTTC.